What follows are 28 T cell receptor beta chains derived from one specimen sequenced in a study of blood T cell repertoires in COVID-19. Sequencing was performed with immunoSEQ multiplex PCR; in TCRdb, only in-frame clones are kept and a portion is missing. The data show about 170,000 clones, less than 85% seen once. The sample comprised peripheral blood. These receptors were taken from a woman aged 40 to 50 with COVID-19, enrolled during active disease.

The CDR3 loop is CSVERSKETQYF. The CDR3 region has the DNA TGCAGCGTTGAACGCAGTAAGGAGACCCAGTACTTC. The chain recombines TRBV29-1 with TRBJ2-5; D is uncertain. CDR3 length equals 12 residues. Trimming stripped 2 bases from V and 5 bases from J, with 9 bases between. Germline V lookup: CDR1 SQVTM, CDR2 ANQGSEA.

The gene calls are TRBV30 and TRBJ1-3; perhaps TRBD1 as D (5 bases). The V gene's germline CDR1 is GTSNPN and CDR2 SVGIG (reference sequence). The CDR3 length is 13 residues. Trimming took 8 bases from V and 4 from J, leaving 15 bases between them. The DNA for the CDR3 is TGTGCCGGGTGGGGACTTGCGGGAAACACCATATATTTT. Its translation is CAGWGLAGNTIYF.

The chain links TRBV7-6 to TRBJ1-1, with D hard to call. Deletions cut 0 bases from V and 8 bases from J, with 10 bases between. Germline CDR1 is SGHVS and CDR2 is FNYEAQ. This CDR3 has 13 residues. For the CDR3, the DNA is TGTGCCAGCAGCTTAGCGCCATCCCAGGAAGCTTTCTTT. Amino acids: CASSLAPSQEAFF.

This clone has a handful of counts. This sample includes further DNA sequences coding for the same CDR3. The genes are TRBV19 and TRBJ1-3; D possibly corresponds to TRBD1 (6 bases). Germline CDR1 is LNHDA and CDR2 is SQIVND (reference sequence). The CDR3 has 14 amino acids. Trimming shortened V by 5 bases and J by 0 bases, and 8 bases separated the two germline ends. CDR3 coding DNA: TGTGCCAGTAGTCTGACAGGCTCTGGAAACACCATATATTTT. Its protein is CASSLTGSGNTIYF.

This clone was seen once. The CDR3 here is CASSFLSAGDSDTQYF. The CDR3 DNA reads TGTGCCAGCAGCTTTCTGTCGGCGGGGGATTCAGATACGCAGTATTTT. This chain links TRBV7-8 with TRBJ2-3, with 7 bases matching TRBD2. This CDR3 is 16 amino acids long. Germline CDR1 reads SGHVS; CDR2 reads FQNEAQ. Losses at the gene ends were 3 bases for V and 4 bases for J; bases not matched to a gene: 10.

The chain has TRBV28 and TRBJ1-4; 8 bases agree with TRBD1. In germline, CDR1 is MDHEN, CDR2 SYDVKM. J was trimmed by 5 bases and V by 4 bases; bases with no gene match: 6. The CDR3 runs to 15 residues. Here the CDR3 reads CASSSKQGGNEKLFF. CDR3 DNA: TGTGCCAGCAGTTCCAAACAGGGGGGGAATGAAAAACTGTTTTTT.

The chain links TRBV3-1 (or the pseudogene TRBV3-2) to TRBJ2-3; 14 bases map to TRBD2. This CDR3 comprises 17 residues. Per the germline V gene, CDR1 is LGHDT and CDR2 is YNNKEL (reference sequence). The V gene end was trimmed by 6 bases and the J gene end by 1 base; junction bases not matched to a gene: 6. The CDR3 sequence: CASSGTSGGLGTDTQYF. The CDR3, as DNA: TGTGCCAGCAGTGGGACTAGCGGGGGCCTAGGCACAGATACGCAGTATTTT.

The V call is TRBV5-1, the J call TRBJ1-2, with a tentative D call TRBD1 (6 bases). Germline V gene lookup returns CDR1 SGHRS and CDR2 YFSETQ. Trimming pared 4 bases from V and 8 bases from J, leaving 15 bases between. The CDR3 loop spans 13 amino acids. CDR3 loop: CASSPQHREGYTF. CDR3 DNA: TGCGCCAGCAGCCCACAGCACAGGGAGGGCTACACCTTC.

The V call is TRBV15, the J call TRBJ1-4, with 7 bases matching TRBD1. V lost 2 bases and J lost 7; bases outside the gene matches: 10. The germline V gene encodes CDR1 LNHNV and CDR2 YYDKDF (reference sequence). The CDR3 totals 16 residues. In DNA, the CDR3 is TGTGCCACCAGCAGAACCCAGGGGGTGATTGGTGAAAAACTGTTTTTT. It yields the protein CATSRTQGVIGEKLFF.

This chain joins TRBV28 and TRBJ1-3; TRBD1 agrees at 8 bases. CDR1 is MDHEN and CDR2 is SYDVKM in the germline V gene. The V and J ends lost 8 bases and 2 bases, in that order; junction bases with no gene match: 5. The CDR3 extends over 14 amino acids. The CDR3 bases are TGTGCCAGCTCCCTGGGACAGGCTGGAAACACCATATATTTT. Protein: CASSLGQAGNTIYF.

This clone has at least ten counts. V and J are TRBV21-1 and TRBJ1-5; the table names TRBD1, a call not compared with the DNA. TRBV21-1 is reported as a pseudogene. The CDR3 has 20 residues. CDR3 in DNA: TGTGCCAGCAGCAAATATTCTATACTGGCAGGGGACATCAGCAATCAGCCCCAGCATTTT. It translates to CASSKYSILAGDISNQPQHF.

The J gene is TRBJ1-1, the V gene TRBV7-8; 7 bases are shared with TRBD1. The CDR3 is 19 residues long. The germline V gene encodes CDR1 SGHVS and CDR2 FQNEAQ. Germline trimming cut 5 bases from V and 0 bases from J; bases unmatched to any gene: 18. The DNA of the CDR3 is TGTGCCAGCAGCCCTCGATTCCGGGACAGAAAGAGGTTGAACACTGAAGCTTTCTTT. Translation: CASSPRFRDRKRLNTEAFF.

The rearrangement links TRBV5-1 to TRBJ2-3; the match to TRBD1 covers 9 bases. The length of the CDR3 is 15 residues. The junction had 2 bases not matched to a gene; V was cut back by 2 bases and J by 1 base. Germline loops: CDR1 SGHRS, CDR2 YFSETQ. The CDR3 protein is CASSLWTGGTDTQYF. For the CDR3, the DNA is TGCGCCAGCAGCTTATGGACAGGGGGCACAGATACGCAGTATTTT.

This clone was found once. The CDR3 loop reads CASSIGTLTGSTDTQYF. The CDR3 DNA reads TGTGCCAGTAGTATAGGGACTCTGACGGGGAGCACAGATACGCAGTATTTT. The chain joins TRBV19 to TRBJ2-3; D might be TRBD2 (5 bases). There are 17 residues in the CDR3. The germline V gene encodes CDR1 LNHDA and CDR2 SQIVND (reference sequence). V was shortened by 1 base and J by 0 bases, with 14 bases between the two germline ends.

This chain links TRBV5-4 with TRBJ2-3; 8 positions match TRBD2. Germline V gene data show CDR1 as SGHNT and CDR2 as YYREEE (reference sequence). V lost 4 bases to trimming and J lost 0 bases; unmatched junction nucleotides: 4. CDR3 length: 15 amino acids. For the CDR3, the DNA is TGTGCCAGCAGCAAACTAGCGGCTAGCACAGATACGCAGTATTTT. Translating gives CASSKLAASTDTQYF.

The chain has TRBV18 and TRBJ2-5, with TRBD1 matching 7 bases. With 0 bases clipped from V and 2 bases from J, the junction kept 0 bases outside the gene matches. Germline V gives CDR1 KGHSH, CDR2 LQKENI. This CDR3 spans 14 amino acids. This CDR3 is CASSPPDRQETQYF. CDR3 DNA: TGTGCCAGCTCACCACCGGACAGGCAAGAGACCCAGTACTTC.

This clone appeared once. The V and J genes are TRBV27 and TRBJ1-6, with D tentatively TRBD1 (5 bases). The CDR3 runs 14 residues. Germline CDR1 and CDR2: MNHEY and SMNVEV (reference sequence). The V and J ends lost 1 base and 10 bases respectively, with 11 bases between them. CDR3 amino acids: CASSLFSGVSPLHF. The CDR3, as DNA: TGTGCCAGCAGTTTATTCTCGGGGGTCTCACCCCTCCACTTT.

This chain joins TRBV15 and TRBJ2-7, with unresolved D. Between the trimmed V and J ends, which lost 0 bases and 6 bases, there was a span of 6 bases. In germline, CDR1 is LNHNV, CDR2 YYDKDF (reference sequence). CDR3 size: 12 residues. The CDR3 loop reads CATSRDSREQYF. The CDR3, as DNA: TGTGCCACCAGCAGAGATTCCCGCGAGCAGTACTTC.

This clone was seen once. This rearrangement joins TRBV6-5 to TRBJ2-1; 9 nucleotides match TRBD1. The CDR3 spans 14 residues. The V and J ends lost 4 bases and 7 bases, in that order; junction bases with no gene match: 5. The germline V gene has CDR1 MNHEY and CDR2 SVGAGI. CDR3 DNA: TGTGCCAGCAGTTCCATGGACAGGGGTAATGAGCAGTTCTTC. This sequence encodes CASSSMDRGNEQFF.

The CDR3 DNA is TGTGCCAGCAGCTTAGGCGTTAATCAGCCCCAGCATTTT. This codes for CASSLGVNQPQHF. The V call is TRBV7-9, the J call TRBJ1-5; D is unresolved. This CDR3 is built from 13 residues. The V end was cut by 1 base, the J end by 4 bases, with 5 bases between. Germline assignment: CDR1 SEHNR and CDR2 FQNEAQ (reference sequence).

For the CDR3, the DNA is TGTGCCAGCGCTGAGTCTGGGACAGGGGTTTACGAGCAGTACTTC. Protein: CASAESGTGVYEQYF. V is TRBV6-5 and J is TRBJ2-7, with 10 bases identical to TRBD1. CDR3 length: 15 residues. Germline CDR1 and CDR2: MNHEY and SVGAGI. J lost 4 bases, V lost 8 bases, and 11 bases had no gene match.

The rearrangement joins TRBV29-1 to TRBJ1-3; D is possibly TRBD1 (6 bases). Germline CDR1 and CDR2: SQVTM and ANQGSEA. The CDR3 covers 14 residues. V was pared by 6 bases and J by 0 bases, with 12 bases between. This CDR3 is CSVRTRGSGNTIYF. The CDR3, as DNA: TGCAGCGTAAGGACCAGGGGCTCTGGAAACACCATATATTTT.

This rearrangement joins TRBV15 to TRBJ1-5; TRBD1 matches 7 bases. With 8 bases clipped from V and 1 base from J, the junction kept 5 bases outside the gene matches. From germline, CDR1 is LNHNV and CDR2 YYDKDF (reference sequence). This CDR3 comprises 14 residues. The CDR3 DNA follows: TGTGCCACCCGGAGGGGGCCCAGCAATCAGCCCCAGCATTTT. Protein sequence: CATRRGPSNQPQHF.

V and J are TRBV18 and TRBJ2-7; D is possibly TRBD1 (6 bases). Looked up from germline, CDR1 is KGHSH and CDR2 is LQKENI. The CDR3 is 17 residues long. V lost 6 bases, J lost 6 bases, and 27 bases lay in between. The CDR3 region is CASSPQIGRTARGEQYF. The DNA of the CDR3 is TGTGCCAGCTCCCCCCAAATTGGCCGGACAGCGAGGGGCGAGCAGTACTTC.

This clone was observed once. The gene calls are TRBV25-1 and TRBJ2-2; the match to TRBD1 covers 7 bases. The V segment lost 3 bases and the J segment 2 bases; nucleotides outside the gene matches: 3. The CDR3 is 15 residues long. Looked up from germline, CDR1 is MGHDK and CDR2 is SYGVNS. In nucleotides, the CDR3 is TGTGCCAGCAGTGATACAGGGGCCAACACCGGGGAGCTGTTTTTT. It translates to CASSDTGANTGELFF.

The chain couples TRBV5-4 to TRBJ1-2; a weak D match, TRBD1 (5 bases). The V gene's germline CDR1 is SGHNT and CDR2 YYREEE (reference sequence). This CDR3 spans 14 amino acids. The V end was cut by 3 bases, the J end by 3 bases, with 12 bases between. The CDR3 DNA follows: TGTGCCAGCAGCTCTAAGACAGACTACTATGGCTACACCTTC. It encodes CASSSKTDYYGYTF.

This clone showed up just once. The chain couples TRBV11-2 to TRBJ2-1; weak D call: TRBD2 (5 bases). This CDR3 comprises 14 residues. The germline gives CDR1 SGHAT, CDR2 FQNNGV. V lost 1 base and J lost 2, with 6 bases in between. The CDR3 DNA follows: TGTGCCAGCAGCTTAGCCGGGACCTACAATGAGCAGTTCTTC. Protein product: CASSLAGTYNEQFF.

This clone has only a few counts. The rearrangement links TRBV7-2 to TRBJ2-6; 11 positions match TRBD2. There are 17 residues in the CDR3. Germline V gene sequence: CDR1 SGHTA, CDR2 FQGNSA. V dropped 5 bases and J dropped 0; count of bases not matched to a gene: 3. CDR3 bases: TGTGCCAGCAGCCCTAGCGGGAGGACCTCTGGGGCCAACGTCCTGACTTTC. Amino acid sequence: CASSPSGRTSGANVLTF.